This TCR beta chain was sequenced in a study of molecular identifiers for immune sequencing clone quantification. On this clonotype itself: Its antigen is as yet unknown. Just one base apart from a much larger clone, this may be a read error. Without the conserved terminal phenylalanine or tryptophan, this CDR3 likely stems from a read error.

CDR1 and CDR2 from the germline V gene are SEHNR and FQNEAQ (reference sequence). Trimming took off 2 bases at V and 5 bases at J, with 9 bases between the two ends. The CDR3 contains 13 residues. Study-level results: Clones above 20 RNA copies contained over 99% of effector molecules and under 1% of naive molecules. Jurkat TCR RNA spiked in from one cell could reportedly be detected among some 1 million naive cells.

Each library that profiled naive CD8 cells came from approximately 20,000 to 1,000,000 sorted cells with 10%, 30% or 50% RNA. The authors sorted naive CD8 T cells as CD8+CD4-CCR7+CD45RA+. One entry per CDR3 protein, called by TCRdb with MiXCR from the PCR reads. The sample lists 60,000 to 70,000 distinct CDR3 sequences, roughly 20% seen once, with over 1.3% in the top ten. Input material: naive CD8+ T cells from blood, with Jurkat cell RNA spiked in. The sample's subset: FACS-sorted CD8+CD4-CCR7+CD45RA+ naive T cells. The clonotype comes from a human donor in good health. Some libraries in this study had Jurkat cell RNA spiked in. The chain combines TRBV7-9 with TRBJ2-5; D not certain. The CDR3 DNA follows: TGTGCCAGCAGCTTACTTCCCGTCGAGACCCAGTACTCC. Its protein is CASSLLPVETQYS.